A selection of T cell receptor beta chains follows, all from one sample in a study of blood T cell repertoires in COVID-19. The data were produced by immunoSEQ multiplex PCR, yet TCRdb's version contains in-frame clones alone and is incomplete. The top ten clones hold about 26% of a sample with approximately 190,000 clones, 70% to 90% of them seen once. Sequencing used PBMCs or T cells enriched from blood (not recorded which). All receptors come from a woman in her 40s in a cohort exposed to, infected with or recovered from COVID-19 (not recorded which). Both conserved end residues are part of each CDR3. D genes are given only for firm matches. Clone size is shown for a subset of rows, as once, few, many or a class of expanded clone.

v_gene	abundance	d_gene	j_gene	CDR3aa	CDR3nt
TRBV11-2	NA	TRBD1	TRBJ2-1	CASSLGTGVYEQFF	TGTGCCAGCAGCTTAGGTACAGGGGTCTATGAGCAGTTCTTC
TRBV29-1	NA	NA	TRBJ2-7	CSVAGTTKTYEQYF	TGCAGCGTGGCCGGGACAACTAAAACATACGAGCAGTACTTC
TRBV23-1	NA	TRBD2	TRBJ2-5	CASSQSGLAGDETQYF	TGCGCCAGCAGTCAATCAGGACTAGCGGGAGATGAGACCCAGTACTTC
TRBV29-1	NA	NA	TRBJ1-1	CSVEGGTASMAEAFF	TGCAGCGTTGAAGGCGGGACGGCCTCTATGGCTGAAGCTTTCTTT
TRBV28	once	NA	TRBJ1-4	CASSGAGIATNEKLFF	TGTGCCAGCAGTGGGGCAGGGATAGCAACTAATGAAAAACTGTTTTTT
TRBV9	NA	TRBD1	TRBJ2-7	CASSGGQGVYEQYF	TGTGCCAGCAGCGGGGGACAGGGGGTCTACGAGCAGTACTTC
TRBV10-3	NA	TRBD2	TRBJ2-2	CAISVGGANTGELFF	TGTGCCATCAGTGTTGGGGGGGCGAACACCGGGGAGCTGTTTTTT
TRBV7-2	NA	NA	TRBJ2-1	CASSPDTSSYNEQFF	TGTGCCAGCAGCCCAGACACAAGCTCCTACAATGAGCAGTTCTTC
TRBV27	NA	TRBD2	TRBJ2-1	CASSFSLAGIYNEQFF	TGTGCCAGCAGTTTCTCCCTAGCGGGAATCTACAATGAGCAGTTCTTC
TRBV28	once	NA	TRBJ2-7	CASSLRGYEQYF	TGTGCCAGCAGTTTACGAGGGTACGAGCAGTACTTC